The 13 T cell receptor beta chains listed next were all sequenced from one sample in a study of CD8 T cells in Susac syndrome. RNA, at about 0.45 to 1 ug, was reverse transcribed with random hexamers. TCRdb reprocessed the immunoSEQ multiplex PCR reads via MiXCR and lists one record per CDR3 protein. The data hold about 120,000 distinct CDR3 sequences, with 94% observed a single time. The sample comprised CD4+ T cells from PBMCs. These receptors originate from a human donor in good health.

This sequence joins TRBV6-1 and TRBJ1-2, with 9 nucleotides matching TRBD1. V was clipped by 5 bases and J by 4 bases; unmatched bases: 8. CDR1 and CDR2 (germline): MNHNS, SASEGT. This CDR3 contains 15 residues. CDR3 in amino acids: CASSIRTGEGYGYTF. In DNA, the CDR3 is TGTGCCAGCAGTATACGGACAGGGGAAGGCTATGGCTACACCTTC.

The V gene is TRBV18, the J gene TRBJ1-5, with no clear D. CDR1 KGHSH and CDR2 LQKENI come from the germline V gene. This CDR3 region has 16 residues. V shed 6 bases and J shed 0 bases, with 15 bases lying between them. The CDR3: CASSPEAGNSNQPQHF. CDR3 in DNA: TGTGCCAGCTCCCCTGAGGCAGGTAATAGCAATCAGCCCCAGCATTTT.

The chain employs TRBV19 and TRBJ2-1, with D perhaps TRBD1 (5 bases). CDR1 and CDR2 from the germline V gene are LNHDA and SQIVND (reference sequence). Trimming cost V 7 bases and J 3 bases, with 16 bases left between them. The CDR3 runs 15 residues. The CDR3: CASTRDQGGYNEQFF. The CDR3, as DNA: TGTGCCAGTACCCGAGACCAGGGTGGCTACAATGAGCAGTTCTTC.

This clonotype was observed once. V gene TRBV7-3 combines with J gene TRBJ2-1, with D maybe TRBD1 (5 bases). This CDR3 region has 15 residues. Germline CDR1 is SGHTA and CDR2 is FQGTGA. Trimming shortened V by 0 bases and J by 9 bases, and 15 bases separated the two germline ends. The CDR3 protein is CASSLTVGFQGEQFF. The CDR3 bases are TGTGCCAGCAGCTTAACGGTAGGATTTCAGGGTGAGCAGTTCTTC.

The gene calls are TRBV7-9 and TRBJ2-2; the match to TRBD2 covers 10 bases. The CDR3 length is 16 residues. CDR1 and CDR2 from the germline V gene are SEHNR and FQNEAQ (reference sequence). Unmatched junction bases numbered 8, after V lost 3 bases and J lost 7 bases. The CDR3 region is CASSLSGRASHGELFF. CDR3 bases: TGTGCCAGCAGCTTGAGCGGGAGGGCCAGCCACGGGGAGCTGTTTTTT. The whole variable domain, remainder taken from reference TRBV7-9 and TRBJ2-2, is DTGVSQNPRHKITKRGQNVTFRCDPISEHNRLYWYRQTLGQGPEFLTYFQNEAQLEKSRLLSDRFSAERPKGSFSTLEIQRTEQGDSAMYLCASSLSGRASHGELFFGEGSRLTVL.

V usage is TRBV2 and J usage is TRBJ2-3; D perhaps matches TRBD1 (6 bases). Looked up from germline, CDR1 is SNHLY and CDR2 is FYNNEI. This CDR3 is 12 amino acids long. V gave up 3 bases and J gave up 9 bases, with 10 bases separating them. CDR3 sequence (DNA): TGTGCCAGCAGTGAGGGGGCGCGGACGCAGTATTTT. This encodes CASSEGARTQYF.

The genes are TRBV4-1 and TRBJ2-3, with 10 bases fitting TRBD2. In germline, CDR1 is MGHRA, CDR2 YSYEKL. The CDR3 runs 16 residues. J was trimmed by 1 base and V by 4 bases; bases with no gene match: 5. The chain's CDR3 is CASSPGTSDGTDTQYF. The CDR3 DNA is TGCGCCAGCAGCCCCGGGACTAGCGATGGCACAGATACGCAGTATTTT.

The V and J genes are TRBV3-1 and TRBJ2-2; 7 nucleotides agree with TRBD2. This CDR3 is built from 14 residues. V lost 2 bases, J lost 6 bases, and 3 bases stayed unmatched. Germline CDR1 is LGHDT and CDR2 is YNNKEL (reference sequence). CDR3 amino acids: CASSQRLASGELFF. The CDR3 DNA sequence: TGTGCCAGCAGCCAAAGACTAGCTTCCGGGGAGCTGTTTTTT. Full variable domain (rest looked up from reference TRBV3-1 and TRBJ2-2): DTAVSQTPKYLVTQMGNDKSIKCEQNLGHDTMYWYKQDSKKFLKIMFSYNNKELIINETVPNRFSPKSPDKAHLNLHINSLELGDSAVYFCASSQRLASGELFFGEGSRLTVL.

The chain couples TRBV12-5 to TRBJ2-2; TRBD2 aligns across 9 bases. The V gene end was trimmed by 1 base and the J gene end by 3 bases; junction bases not matched to a gene: 3. CDR1 is LGHNT, CDR2 FRNRAP, per germline. The CDR3 sequence is 16 residues long. CDR3 coding DNA: TGTGCTAGTGGTTTGGGTAGCGGGAGCGACACCGGGGAGCTGTTTTTT. It encodes CASGLGSGSDTGELFF.

The chain employs TRBV4-1 and TRBJ2-6; 12 bases are shared with TRBD2. After removal of 4 bases from V and 0 bases from J, the junction contained 4 bases not matched to a gene. CDR3 length: 18 amino acids. The germline V gene has CDR1 MGHRA and CDR2 YSYEKL. For the CDR3, the DNA is TGCGCCAGCAGCCCTGGACTAGCGGGAAACTCTGGGGCCAACGTCCTGACTTTC. Translated, it gives CASSPGLAGNSGANVLTF.

The chain uses TRBV6-6 and TRBJ2-7, with 7 bases aligning to TRBD1. CDR3 length equals 15 residues. Trimming removed 2 bases from V and 4 bases from J; junction bases left unmatched: 8. In germline, CDR1 is MNHNY, CDR2 SVGAGI (reference sequence). This chain's CDR3 is CASSYPPGQTYEQYF. CDR3 nucleotides: TGTGCCAGCAGTTACCCCCCGGGACAGACATACGAGCAGTACTTC.

The chain links TRBV11-2 to TRBJ1-4, with D uncertain. Germline V gene lookup returns CDR1 SGHAT and CDR2 FQNNGV. V was shortened by 5 bases and J by 0 bases, with 13 bases between the two germline ends. The CDR3 has 16 residues. The CDR3: CASSERIRTTNEKLFF. CDR3 bases: TGTGCCAGCAGCGAGAGGATCAGAACAACTAATGAAAAACTGTTTTTT. Full variable domain (outside the CDR3, taken from reference TRBV11-2 and TRBJ1-4): EAGVAQSPRYKIIEKRQSVAFWCNPISGHATLYWYQQILGQGPKLLIQFQNNGVVDDSQLPKDRFSAERLKGVDSTLKIQPAKLEDSAVYLCASSERIRTTNEKLFFGSGTQLSVL.

The chain is built from TRBV6-6 and TRBJ1-2; weak D call: TRBD1 (6 bases). CDR1 MNHNY and CDR2 SVGAGI come from the germline V gene (reference sequence). The ends were cut back, 6 bases at V and 6 bases at J, with 14 bases in the middle. The CDR3 runs to 13 residues. CDR3 in amino acids: CASSYRQDDGYTF. As DNA, the CDR3 is TGTGCCAGCAGCTACCGACAGGATGATGGCTACACCTTC.